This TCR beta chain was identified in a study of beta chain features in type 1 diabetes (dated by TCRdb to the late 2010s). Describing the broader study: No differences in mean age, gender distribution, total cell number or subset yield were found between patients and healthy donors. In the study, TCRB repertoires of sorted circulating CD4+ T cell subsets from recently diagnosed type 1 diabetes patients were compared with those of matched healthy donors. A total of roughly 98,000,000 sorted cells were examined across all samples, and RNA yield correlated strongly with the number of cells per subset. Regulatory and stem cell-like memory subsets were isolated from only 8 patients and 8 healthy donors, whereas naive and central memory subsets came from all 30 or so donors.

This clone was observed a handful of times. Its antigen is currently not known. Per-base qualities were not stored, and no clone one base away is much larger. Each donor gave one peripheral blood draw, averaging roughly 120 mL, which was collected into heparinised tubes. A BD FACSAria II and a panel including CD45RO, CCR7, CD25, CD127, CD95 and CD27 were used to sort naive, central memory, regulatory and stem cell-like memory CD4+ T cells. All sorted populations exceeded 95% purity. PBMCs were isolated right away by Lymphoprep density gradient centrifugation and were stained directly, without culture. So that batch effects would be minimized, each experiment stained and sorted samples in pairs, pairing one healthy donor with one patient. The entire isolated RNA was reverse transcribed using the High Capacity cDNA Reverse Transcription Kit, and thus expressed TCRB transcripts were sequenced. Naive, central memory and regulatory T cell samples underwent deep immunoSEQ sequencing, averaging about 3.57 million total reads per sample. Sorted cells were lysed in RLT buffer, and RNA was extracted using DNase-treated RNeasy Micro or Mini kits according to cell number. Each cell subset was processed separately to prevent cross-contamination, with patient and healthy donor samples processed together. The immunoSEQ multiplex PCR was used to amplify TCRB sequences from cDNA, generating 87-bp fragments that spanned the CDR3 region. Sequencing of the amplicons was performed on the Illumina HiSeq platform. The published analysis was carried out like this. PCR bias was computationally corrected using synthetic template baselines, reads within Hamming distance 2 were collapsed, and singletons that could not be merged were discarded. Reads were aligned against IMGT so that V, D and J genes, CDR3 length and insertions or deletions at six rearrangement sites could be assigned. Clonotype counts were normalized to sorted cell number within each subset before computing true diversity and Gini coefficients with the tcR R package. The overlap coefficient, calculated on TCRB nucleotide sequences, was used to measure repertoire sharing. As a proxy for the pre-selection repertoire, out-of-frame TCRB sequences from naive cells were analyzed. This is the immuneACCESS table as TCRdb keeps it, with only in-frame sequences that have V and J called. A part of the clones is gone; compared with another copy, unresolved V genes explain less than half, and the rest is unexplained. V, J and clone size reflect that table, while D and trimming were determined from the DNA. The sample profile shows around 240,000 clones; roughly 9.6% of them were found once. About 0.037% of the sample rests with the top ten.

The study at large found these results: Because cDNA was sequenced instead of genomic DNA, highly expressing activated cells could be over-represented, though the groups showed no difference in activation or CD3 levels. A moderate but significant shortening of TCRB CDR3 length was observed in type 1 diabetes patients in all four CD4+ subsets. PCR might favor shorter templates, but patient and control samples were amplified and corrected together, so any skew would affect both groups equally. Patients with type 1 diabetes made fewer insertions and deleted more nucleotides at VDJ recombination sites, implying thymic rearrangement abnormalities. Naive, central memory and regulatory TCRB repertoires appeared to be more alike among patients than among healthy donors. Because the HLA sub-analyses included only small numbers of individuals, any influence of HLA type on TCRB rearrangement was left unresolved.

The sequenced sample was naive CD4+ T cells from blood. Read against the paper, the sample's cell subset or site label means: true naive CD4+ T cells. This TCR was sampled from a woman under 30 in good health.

The CDR3 protein: CASSPTGEYEQYF. The DNA sequence reads TGCGCCAGCAGCCCTACAGGAGAATACGAGCAGTACTTC. The sequence joins TRBV5-1 to TRBJ2-7, with TRBD1 perhaps the D gene, on 5 matching bases. The CDR3 sequence holds 13 residues, the cysteine and phenylalanine included. Only CDR3 DNA remains: 39 bases, in frame from the first base. The V and J ends are trimmed by 4 bases and 4 bases, leaving 12 bases between them. As encoded in the germline V gene, CDR1 is SGHRS while CDR2 is YFSETQ. Here the CDR3 is joined to the reference TRBV5-1 and TRBJ2-7 genes, and the full variable domain is: KAGVTQTPRYLIKTRGQQVTLSCSPISGHRSVSWYQQTPGQGLQFLFEYFSETQRNKGNFPGRFSGRQFSNSRSEMNVSTLELGDSALYLCASSPTGEYEQYFGPGTRLTVT.